This T cell receptor beta chain derives from a study of Tregs in tolerant kidney transplant recipients. Study background: The nonmyeloablative bone marrow transplants came from related graft donors, with transient mixed chimerism.

Broader study findings: Few patients were studied, so findings need validation in larger groups.

Unstimulated Tregs (CD4+CD25+CD127-) and CD4+CD25- non-Tregs were sorted from PBMCs. This CDR3 is built from 16 residues. Trimming stripped 4 bases from V and 1 base from J, with 14 bases between. The germline gives CDR1 LNHDA, CDR2 SQIVND (reference sequence). Profiling relied on immunoSEQ multiplex PCR, and the TCRdb table lists in-frame clones only, not all of them. Its table records approximately 35,000 clones. With regard to this clone: As yet, its antigen is unknown. Read sequence stops 3 residues before the CDR3 end, and the germline J gene provides the missing end.

The J gene is TRBJ2-4, the V gene TRBV19; D not resolved. This material consisted of CD8+ T cells from blood, taken before the transplant. The source of this sequence is a human donor who received a combined kidney and bone marrow transplant. Partial CDR3 DNA: TGTGCCAGTAGTACCCTCCCAGGAACTGCCAAAAACATT. Translated: CASSTLPGTAKNI. The complete CDR3 reads CASSTLPGTAKNIQYF. Full variable domain (rest looked up from reference TRBV19 and TRBJ2-4): DGGITQSPKYLFRKEGQNVTLSCEQNLNHDAMYWYRQDPGQGLRLIYYSQIVNDFQKGDIAEGYSVSREKKESFPLTVTSAQKNPTAFYLCASSTLPGTAKNIQYFGAGTRLSVL.